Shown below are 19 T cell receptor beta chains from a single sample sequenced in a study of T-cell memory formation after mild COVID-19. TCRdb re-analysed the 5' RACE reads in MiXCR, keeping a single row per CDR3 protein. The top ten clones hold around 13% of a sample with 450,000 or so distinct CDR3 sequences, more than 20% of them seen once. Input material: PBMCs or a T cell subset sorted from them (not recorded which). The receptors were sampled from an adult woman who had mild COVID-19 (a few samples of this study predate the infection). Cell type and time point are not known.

CDR3 coding DNA: TGTGCCAGCAGCTTAGTTGTGGGGGCCTCTGAAGCTTTCTTT. It is translated as CASSLVVGASEAFF. The V and J genes are TRBV7-9 and TRBJ1-1, with D possibly matching TRBD1 (6 bases). V was shortened by 1 base and J by 6 bases, with 12 bases between the two germline ends. This CDR3 comprises 14 residues. CDR1 and CDR2 (germline): SEHNR, FQNEAQ (reference sequence). Filled out from reference TRBV7-9 and TRBJ1-1, the complete variable domain reads DTGVSQNPRHKITKRGQNVTFRCDPISEHNRLYWYRQTLGQGPEFLTYFQNEAQLEKSRLLSDRFSAERPKGSFSTLEIQRTEQGDSAMYLCASSLVVGASEAFFGQGTRLTVV.

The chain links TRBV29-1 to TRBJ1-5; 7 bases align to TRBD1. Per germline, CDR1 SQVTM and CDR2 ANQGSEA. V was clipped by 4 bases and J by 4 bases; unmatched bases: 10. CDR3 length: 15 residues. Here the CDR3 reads CSVADRAATNQPQHF. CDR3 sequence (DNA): TGCAGCGTTGCCGACAGGGCGGCCACAAATCAGCCCCAGCATTTT.

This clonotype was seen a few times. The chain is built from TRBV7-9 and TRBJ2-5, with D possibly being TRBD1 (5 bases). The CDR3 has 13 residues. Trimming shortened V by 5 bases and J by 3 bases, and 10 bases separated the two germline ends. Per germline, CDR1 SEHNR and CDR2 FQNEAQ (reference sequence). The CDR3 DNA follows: TGTGCCAGCAGCCCGGGCAGGGAAGAGACCCAGTACTTC. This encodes CASSPGREETQYF.

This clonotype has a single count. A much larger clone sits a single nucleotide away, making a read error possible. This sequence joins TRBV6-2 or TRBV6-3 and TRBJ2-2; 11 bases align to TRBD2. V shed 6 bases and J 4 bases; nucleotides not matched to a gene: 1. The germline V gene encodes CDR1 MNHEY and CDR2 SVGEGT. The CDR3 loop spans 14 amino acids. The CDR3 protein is CASRLAGVTGELFF. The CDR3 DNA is TGTGCCAGCAGACTAGCGGGGGTCACCGGGGAGCTGTTTTTT.

CDR3 DNA sequence: TGTGCCAGCAGTTTATCCGGACTAGCGGGAGGGGGAGATACGCAGTATTTT. The encoded protein is CASSLSGLAGGGDTQYF. The chain carries TRBV28 and TRBJ2-3; 15 nucleotides agree with TRBD2. Germline V gene lookup returns CDR1 MDHEN and CDR2 SYDVKM. Losses at the gene ends were 1 base for V and 5 bases for J; bases not matched to a gene: 4. The CDR3 runs 17 residues. The variable domain in full, completed from reference TRBV28 and TRBJ2-3, reads DVKVTQSSRYLVKRTGEKVFLECVQDMDHENMFWYRQDPGLGLRLIYFSYDVKMKEKGDIPEGYSVSREKKERFSLILESASTNQTSMYLCASSLSGLAGGGDTQYFGPGTRLTVL.

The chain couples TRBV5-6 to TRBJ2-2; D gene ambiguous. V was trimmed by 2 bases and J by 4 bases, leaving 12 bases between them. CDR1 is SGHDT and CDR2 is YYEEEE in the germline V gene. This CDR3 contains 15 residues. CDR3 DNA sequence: TGTGCCAGCAGCTTCGACATTCTGTCCACCGGGGAGCTGTTTTTT. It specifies CASSFDILSTGELFF.

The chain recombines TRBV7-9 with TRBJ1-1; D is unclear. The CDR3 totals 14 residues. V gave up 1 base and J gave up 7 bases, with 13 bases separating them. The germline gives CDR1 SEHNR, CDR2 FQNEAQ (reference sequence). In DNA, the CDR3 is TGTGCCAGCAGCTTAGTCTTAGGCCAGCATGAAGCTTTCTTT. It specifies CASSLVLGQHEAFF.

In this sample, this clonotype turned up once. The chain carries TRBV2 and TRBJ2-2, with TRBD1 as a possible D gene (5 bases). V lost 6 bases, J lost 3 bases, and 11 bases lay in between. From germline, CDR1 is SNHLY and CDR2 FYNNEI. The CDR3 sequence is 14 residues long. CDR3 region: CASRSQGYTGELFF. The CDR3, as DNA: TGTGCCAGCAGGTCCCAGGGATACACCGGGGAGCTGTTTTTT. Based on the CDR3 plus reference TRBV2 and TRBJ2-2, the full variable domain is EPEVTQTPSHQVTQMGQEVILRCVPISNHLYFYWYRQILGQKVEFLVSFYNNEISEKSEIFDDQFSVERPDGSNFTLKIRSTKLEDSAMYFCASRSQGYTGELFFGEGSRLTVL.

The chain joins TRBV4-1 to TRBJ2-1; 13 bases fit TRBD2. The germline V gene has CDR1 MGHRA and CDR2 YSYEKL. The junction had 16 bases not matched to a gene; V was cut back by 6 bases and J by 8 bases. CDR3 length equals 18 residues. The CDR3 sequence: CASSPRRITSGGADEQFF. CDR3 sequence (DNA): TGCGCCAGCAGTCCTCGCCGGATTACTAGCGGGGGGGCGGATGAGCAGTTCTTC.

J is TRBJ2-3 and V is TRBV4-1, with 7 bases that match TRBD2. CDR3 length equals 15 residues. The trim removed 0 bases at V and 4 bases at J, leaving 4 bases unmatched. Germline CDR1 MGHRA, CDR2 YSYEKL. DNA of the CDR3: TGCGCCAGCAGCCAAGAAGCGGGGCGCCCAGATACGCAGTATTTT. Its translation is CASSQEAGRPDTQYF.

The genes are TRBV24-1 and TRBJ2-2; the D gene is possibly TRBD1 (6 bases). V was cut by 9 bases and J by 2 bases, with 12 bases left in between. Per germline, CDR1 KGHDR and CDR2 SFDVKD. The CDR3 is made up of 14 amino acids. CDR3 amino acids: CATSLTGNTGELFF. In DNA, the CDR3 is TGTGCCACCTCGTTGACAGGAAACACCGGGGAGCTGTTTTTT.

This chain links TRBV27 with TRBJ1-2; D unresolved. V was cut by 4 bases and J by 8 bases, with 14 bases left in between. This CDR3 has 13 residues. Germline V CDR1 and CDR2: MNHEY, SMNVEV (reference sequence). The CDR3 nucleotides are TGTGCCAGCAGTTATAGAAGTTCTCAGGGCTACACCTTC. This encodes CASSYRSSQGYTF.

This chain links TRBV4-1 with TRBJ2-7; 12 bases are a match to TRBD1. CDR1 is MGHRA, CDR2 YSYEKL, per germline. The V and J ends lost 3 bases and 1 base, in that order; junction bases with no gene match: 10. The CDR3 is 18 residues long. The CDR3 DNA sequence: TGCGCCAGCAGCCATGGGGACAGGGGGCGAGGACCTTCCTACGAGCAGTACTTC. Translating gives CASSHGDRGRGPSYEQYF.

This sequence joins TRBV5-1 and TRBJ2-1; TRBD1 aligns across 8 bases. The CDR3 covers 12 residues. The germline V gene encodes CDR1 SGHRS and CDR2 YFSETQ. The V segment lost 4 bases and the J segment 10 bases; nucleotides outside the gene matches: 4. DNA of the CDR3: TGCGCCAGCAGCCCGCCAGGGGGCGAGCAGTTCTTC. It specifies CASSPPGGEQFF.

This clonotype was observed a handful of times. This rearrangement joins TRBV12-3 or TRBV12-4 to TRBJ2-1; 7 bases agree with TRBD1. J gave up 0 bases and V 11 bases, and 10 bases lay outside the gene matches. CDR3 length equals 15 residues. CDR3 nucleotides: TGTGCCCCCAACAGGGGTTACCGCTCCTACAATGAGCAGTTCTTC. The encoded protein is CAPNRGYRSYNEQFF.

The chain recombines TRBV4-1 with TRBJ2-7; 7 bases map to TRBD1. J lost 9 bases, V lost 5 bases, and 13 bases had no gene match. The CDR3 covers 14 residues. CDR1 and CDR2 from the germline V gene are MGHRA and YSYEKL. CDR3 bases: TGCGCCAGCAGCGACCGGGACAGCCTCCCGTGGCAGTACTTC. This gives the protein CASSDRDSLPWQYF.

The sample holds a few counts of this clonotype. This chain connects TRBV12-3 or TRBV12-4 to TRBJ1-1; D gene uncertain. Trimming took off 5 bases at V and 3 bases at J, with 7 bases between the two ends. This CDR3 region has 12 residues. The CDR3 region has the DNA TGTGCCAGCAGTCCCCAGGACACTGAAGCTTTCTTT. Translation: CASSPQDTEAFF.

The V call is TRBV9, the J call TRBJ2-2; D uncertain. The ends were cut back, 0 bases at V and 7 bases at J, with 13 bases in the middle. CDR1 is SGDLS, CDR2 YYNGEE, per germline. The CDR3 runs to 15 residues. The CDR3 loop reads CASSVDASAIGELFF. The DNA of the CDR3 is TGTGCCAGCAGCGTAGATGCTAGTGCGATCGGGGAGCTGTTTTTT.

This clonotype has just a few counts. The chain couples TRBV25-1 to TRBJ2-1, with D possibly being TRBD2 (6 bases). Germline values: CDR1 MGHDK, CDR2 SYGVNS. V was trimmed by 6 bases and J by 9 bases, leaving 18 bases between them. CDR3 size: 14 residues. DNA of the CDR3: TGTGCCAGCAGGATGACTAGTTCCAGGAGTGAGCAGTTCTTC. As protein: CASRMTSSRSEQFF.